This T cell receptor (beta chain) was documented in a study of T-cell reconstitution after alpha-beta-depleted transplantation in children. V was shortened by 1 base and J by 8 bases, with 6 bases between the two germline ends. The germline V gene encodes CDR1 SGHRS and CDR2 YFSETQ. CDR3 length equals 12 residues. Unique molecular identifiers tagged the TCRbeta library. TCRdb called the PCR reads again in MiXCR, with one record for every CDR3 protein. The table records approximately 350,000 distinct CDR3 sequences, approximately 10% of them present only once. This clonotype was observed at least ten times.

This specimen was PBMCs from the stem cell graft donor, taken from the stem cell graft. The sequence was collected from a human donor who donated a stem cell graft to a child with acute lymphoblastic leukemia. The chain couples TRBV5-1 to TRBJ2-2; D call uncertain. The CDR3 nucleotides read TGCGCCAGCAGCTTGAACCGGGGGGAGCTGTTTTTT. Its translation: CASSLNRGELFF.